What follows are 29 T cell receptor beta chains derived from one specimen sequenced in a study of CD8+ T cells in alopecia areata. The authors extracted RNA and reverse transcribed it into cDNA as the sequencing template. Here immunoSEQ multiplex PCR was the method, and the copy in TCRdb shows in-frame clones only, minus some. This sample has roughly 35,000 clones, with roughly 53% found just once. Material for sequencing was NKG2D-high CD8+ T cells sorted from blood. The source of these receptors is a human donor with alopecia areata.

The rearrangement uses TRBV27 and TRBJ2-4, with D perhaps TRBD2 (5 bases). The CDR3 totals 15 residues. The germline V gene encodes CDR1 MNHEY and CDR2 SMNVEV (reference sequence). Trimming shortened V by 2 bases and J by 0 bases, and 8 bases separated the two germline ends. The CDR3 bases are TGTGCCAGCAGTTTAGACTACTTAGCCAAAAACATTCAGTACTTC. It translates to CASSLDYLAKNIQYF.

The CDR3 DNA reads TGTGCCAGCAGCGGGGGACAGGGAAGCAATCAGCCCCAGCATTTT. As protein: CASSGGQGSNQPQHF. The chain is built from TRBV7-9 and TRBJ1-5; 9 bases fit TRBD1. Germline lookup yields CDR1 SEHNR and CDR2 FQNEAQ (reference sequence). The CDR3 totals 15 residues. The V gene end was trimmed by 5 bases and the J gene end by 1 base; junction bases not matched to a gene: 3.

This clone was seen more than once but under ten times. This chain joins TRBV29-1 and TRBJ2-5; 7 bases match TRBD1. CDR3 length: 17 residues. Germline lookup yields CDR1 SQVTM and CDR2 ANQGSEA. The J segment lost 1 base and the V segment lost 0 bases, leaving 11 bases of the junction unmatched. CDR3 residues: CSVEDWDSERLQETQYF. In DNA, the CDR3 is TGCAGCGTTGAAGATTGGGACAGCGAGAGACTCCAAGAGACCCAGTACTTC.

The V and J genes are TRBV7-9 and TRBJ2-2, with 8 bases matching TRBD1. The germline V gene encodes CDR1 SEHNR and CDR2 FQNEAQ (reference sequence). The CDR3 is made up of 14 amino acids. V was pared by 5 bases and J by 10 bases, with 9 bases of the junction left unmatched. In DNA, the CDR3 is TGTGCCAGCAGCGCGGACAGGGCCAGAATGGAGCTGTTTTTT. Protein product: CASSADRARMELFF.

V usage is TRBV2 and J usage is TRBJ2-3; TRBD1 agrees at 8 bases. After removal of 5 bases from V and 1 base from J, the junction contained 8 bases not matched to a gene. From germline, CDR1 is SNHLY and CDR2 FYNNEI. The CDR3 consists of 16 residues. The DNA of the CDR3 is TGTGCCAGCAGTTTTCCCGGGACAGGCGGCACAGATACGCAGTATTTT. Translating it yields CASSFPGTGGTDTQYF.

This chain joins TRBV21-1 and TRBJ2-2; TRBD1, the table's D call, was not compared with the DNA. TRBV21-1 is annotated as a pseudogene. This CDR3 region has 15 residues. The CDR3 reads CASSTGTVNPGELFF. CDR3 sequence (DNA): TGTGCCAGCAGCACGGGGACAGTGAATCCCGGGGAGCTGTTTTTT.

V usage is TRBV4-3 and J usage is TRBJ1-1; no reliable D call. V lost 0 bases, J lost 4 bases, and 12 bases lay in between. This CDR3 comprises 15 residues. CDR1 LGHNA and CDR2 YSLEER come from the germline V gene. This CDR3 reads CASSQEWAGGTEAFF. The CDR3 DNA reads as TGCGCCAGCAGCCAAGAATGGGCAGGAGGCACTGAAGCTTTCTTT.

This chain links TRBV11-2 with TRBJ2-7; D perhaps matches TRBD2 (5 bases). Looked up from germline, CDR1 is SGHAT and CDR2 is FQNNGV. The V and J ends lost 5 bases and 6 bases respectively, with 11 bases between them. The CDR3 has 12 residues. The DNA of the CDR3 is TGTGCCAGCAGCCCCACCGGGGTCGAGCAGTACTTC. This encodes CASSPTGVEQYF.

In its sample, this clone was seen once. This rearrangement joins TRBV27 to TRBJ2-1; D is unresolved. CDR3 length equals 15 residues. The V end lost 3 bases, the J end lost 2 bases, and 11 bases lay between the germline ends. In germline, CDR1 is MNHEY, CDR2 SMNVEV (reference sequence). CDR3 in amino acids: CASSFSGPPYNEQFF. For the CDR3, the DNA is TGTGCCAGCAGTTTCTCCGGCCCTCCCTACAATGAGCAGTTCTTC.

A few counts support this clone. CDR3 sequence: CASSLSGDRQETQYF. CDR3 nucleotide sequence: TGTGCCAGCAGCTTATCGGGAGACAGACAAGAGACCCAGTACTTC. V gene TRBV13 combines with J gene TRBJ2-5; weak D call: TRBD2 (6 bases). The CDR3 sequence is 15 residues long. Trimming shortened V by 2 bases and J by 2 bases, and 12 bases separated the two germline ends. Germline values: CDR1 PRHDT, CDR2 FYEKMQ (reference sequence). Full variable domain (rest looked up from reference TRBV13 and TRBJ2-5): AAGVIQSPRHLIKEKRETATLKCYPIPRHDTVYWYQQGPGQDPQFLISFYEKMQSDKGSIPDRFSAQQFSDYHSELNMSSLELGDSALYFCASSLSGDRQETQYFGPGTRLLVL.

The rearrangement links TRBV14 to TRBJ1-4; 9 nucleotides align to TRBD1. This CDR3 spans 15 amino acids. The germline gives CDR1 SGHDN, CDR2 FVKESK. Losses at the gene ends were 0 bases for V and 10 bases for J; bases not matched to a gene: 6. This CDR3 is CASSQEGQGLAKLFF. In DNA, the CDR3 is TGTGCCAGCAGCCAAGAGGGACAGGGTTTGGCAAAACTGTTTTTT.

The V call is TRBV4-3, the J call TRBJ2-1; 7 bases match TRBD1. The trim removed 0 bases at V and 1 base at J, leaving 6 bases unmatched. This CDR3 has 17 amino acids. The germline CDR1 and CDR2 sequences are LGHNA and YSLEER. The CDR3 sequence: CASSQDSNRGSYNEQFF. CDR3 nucleotides: TGCGCCAGCAGCCAAGATTCCAACAGGGGATCCTACAATGAGCAGTTCTTC.

The V gene is TRBV7-2, the J gene TRBJ2-3; no firm D call. Deletions cut 1 base from V and 5 bases from J, with 13 bases between. In germline, CDR1 is SGHTA, CDR2 FQGNSA. CDR3 length equals 15 residues. The CDR3 here is CASSLGLSARDTQYF. The CDR3 bases are TGTGCCAGCAGCTTAGGACTTTCGGCTAGAGATACGCAGTATTTT.

This clone was seen more than once but under ten times. The chain links TRBV5-1 to TRBJ2-5, with D perhaps matching TRBD1 or TRBD2 (5 bases each). Looked up from germline, CDR1 is SGHRS and CDR2 is YFSETQ. Trimming took 4 bases from V and 3 from J, leaving 13 bases between them. The length of the CDR3 is 14 residues. The CDR3 spells CASSGGSGEETQYF. In nucleotides, the CDR3 is TGCGCCAGCAGCGGGGGATCTGGGGAAGAGACCCAGTACTTC. Using reference TRBV5-1 and TRBJ2-5 for the parts outside the CDR3, the full variable domain is KAGVTQTPRYLIKTRGQQVTLSCSPISGHRSVSWYQQTPGQGLQFLFEYFSETQRNKGNFPGRFSGRQFSNSRSEMNVSTLELGDSALYLCASSGGSGEETQYFGPGTRLLVL.

The chain couples TRBV19 to TRBJ1-5; D gene uncertain. Germline CDR1 reads LNHDA; CDR2 reads SQIVND (reference sequence). CDR3 size: 12 residues. Trimming shortened V by 1 base and J by 7 bases, and 5 bases separated the two germline ends. In DNA, the CDR3 is TGTGCCAGTAGTATAGGAGGACAGCCCCAGCATTTT. Amino acid sequence: CASSIGGQPQHF.

The gene calls are TRBV29-1 and TRBJ1-1; unclear D gene. The CDR3 extends over 12 amino acids. Trimming pared 6 bases from V and 10 bases from J, leaving 18 bases between. The germline V gene encodes CDR1 SQVTM and CDR2 ANQGSEA. The CDR3: CSVGDWTAIAFF. The CDR3 DNA is TGCAGCGTGGGTGACTGGACCGCTATAGCTTTCTTT. Full variable domain (rest looked up from reference TRBV29-1 and TRBJ1-1): SAVISQKPSRDICQRGTSLTIQCQVDSQVTMMFWYRQQPGQSLTLIATANQGSEATYESGFVIDKFPISRPNLTFSTLTVSNMSPEDSSIYLCSVGDWTAIAFFGQGTRLTVV.

This chain joins TRBV29-1 and TRBJ2-7; 8 bases are shared with TRBD1. This CDR3 is built from 13 residues. Germline V lookup: CDR1 SQVTM, CDR2 ANQGSEA. Losses at the gene ends were 6 bases for V and 3 bases for J; bases not matched to a gene: 7. The CDR3 region is CSVAGQAFYEQYF. The DNA of the CDR3 is TGCAGCGTCGCGGGACAGGCTTTCTACGAGCAGTACTTC.

V gene TRBV4-1 combines with J gene TRBJ2-3; D possibly corresponds to TRBD2 (5 bases). From germline, CDR1 is MGHRA and CDR2 YSYEKL. Trimming removed 1 base from V and 0 bases from J, with 11 bases in between. The CDR3 runs to 16 residues. CDR3 nucleotide sequence: TGCGCCAGCAGCCAAGTGGTGGAGCGGAGCACAGATACGCAGTATTTT. This translates into CASSQVVERSTDTQYF.

This clone appeared a few times. The rearrangement uses TRBV21-1 and TRBJ2-1; TRBD2 was called by the table and not checked on the DNA. TRBV21-1 is deemed a pseudogene. CDR3 length equals 16 residues. The CDR3 DNA follows: TGTGCCGGGGGACTAGCGGGAGCAGTGGCGTACAATGAGCAGTTCTTC. Amino acid sequence: CAGGLAGAVAYNEQFF.

This chain connects TRBV7-9 to TRBJ2-3; 10 positions agree with TRBD2. The CDR3 extends over 16 amino acids. Germline V gives CDR1 SEHNR, CDR2 FQNEAQ (reference sequence). V gave up 1 base and J gave up 6 bases; unmatched junction bases: 7. The CDR3 protein is CASSLELAGVGDTQYF. In nucleotides, the CDR3 is TGTGCCAGCAGCTTAGAGCTAGCGGGAGTTGGGGATACGCAGTATTTT.

This clone was observed a handful of times. The CDR3 reads CASSLAPPVYEQYF. The CDR3 DNA sequence: TGTGCCAGCAGCTTAGCGCCACCCGTCTACGAGCAGTACTTC. J is TRBJ2-7 and V is TRBV7-9, with D hard to call. Trimming pared 0 bases from V and 3 bases from J, leaving 9 bases between. Germline V gene data show CDR1 as SEHNR and CDR2 as FQNEAQ (reference sequence). The CDR3 length is 14 residues. Supplemented by reference TRBV7-9 and TRBJ2-7, the full variable domain reads DTGVSQNPRHKITKRGQNVTFRCDPISEHNRLYWYRQTLGQGPEFLTYFQNEAQLEKSRLLSDRFSAERPKGSFSTLEIQRTEQGDSAMYLCASSLAPPVYEQYFGPGTRLTVT.

To note about this clone: The sample carries other DNA sequences with the same CDR3. This chain uses TRBV27 with TRBJ2-7; D gene unclear. Germline V lookup: CDR1 MNHEY, CDR2 SMNVEV (reference sequence). V was shortened by 3 bases and J by 0 bases, with 6 bases between the two germline ends. This CDR3 has 13 amino acids. This chain's CDR3 is CASSLTSSYEQYF. CDR3 DNA: TGTGCCAGCAGTTTGACAAGCTCCTACGAGCAGTACTTC.

This rearrangement joins TRBV27 to TRBJ1-3, with TRBD1 as a possible D gene (6 bases). Germline loops: CDR1 MNHEY, CDR2 SMNVEV (reference sequence). The V gene lost 2 bases and the J gene lost 4 bases, with 12 bases spanning the gap. The CDR3 sequence is 15 residues long. The CDR3 sequence is CASSLTGGPGNTIYF. CDR3 in DNA: TGTGCCAGCAGTTTAACTGGGGGCCCCGGAAACACCATATATTTT.

The V call is TRBV7-2, the J call TRBJ1-1; D remains ambiguous. V dropped 4 bases and J dropped 2 bases, with 5 bases sitting between them. Looked up from germline, CDR1 is SGHTA and CDR2 is FQGNSA. This CDR3 has 12 amino acids. The CDR3 DNA reads as TGTGCCAGCAGCTCTACTAACACTGAAGCTTTCTTT. Amino acid sequence: CASSSTNTEAFF.

This clone was recorded a few times. At one boundary the junction diverges from the germline segment, which might be a read error. V usage is TRBV2 and J usage is TRBJ2-7, with D unclear. CDR1 and CDR2 from the germline V gene are SNHLY and FYNNEI. The CDR3 totals 13 residues. CDR3 residues: CATETGRAYGQYF. The CDR3 region has the DNA TGTGCCACCGAAACGGGCAGAGCGTACGGGCAGTACTTC.

This clone appeared many times. The chain links TRBV28 to TRBJ1-1; no clear D gene. CDR1 and CDR2 from the germline V gene are MDHEN and SYDVKM. The CDR3 extends over 13 amino acids. Trimming took off 6 bases at V and 0 bases at J, with 8 bases between the two ends. The CDR3 DNA reads TGTGCCAGCAGCCGCATCATGAACACTGAAGCTTTCTTT. Protein product: CASSRIMNTEAFF.

The gene calls are TRBV7-9 and TRBJ1-2; 7 nucleotides align to TRBD1. Germline assignment: CDR1 SEHNR and CDR2 FQNEAQ (reference sequence). The CDR3 runs to 13 residues. J lost 5 bases, V lost 7 bases, and 7 bases had no gene match. The CDR3 sequence: CASTPTGFYGYTF. CDR3 in DNA: TGTGCCAGCACCCCGACAGGGTTTTATGGCTACACCTTC.

This clone was observed a handful of times. The chain joins TRBV29-1 to TRBJ2-7, with D unresolved. The CDR3 is made up of 12 amino acids. The germline V gene encodes CDR1 SQVTM and CDR2 ANQGSEA. The V end was cut by 4 bases, the J end by 2 bases, with 9 bases between. The CDR3 loop reads CSVGQQPYEQYF. The DNA of the CDR3 is TGCAGCGTTGGGCAGCAGCCCTACGAGCAGTACTTC.

The J gene is TRBJ2-1, the V gene TRBV27, with D unclear. The CDR3 covers 11 residues. The germline V and J ends were trimmed by 5 bases and 2 bases, with 1 base remaining between them. Germline values: CDR1 MNHEY, CDR2 SMNVEV (reference sequence). This CDR3 is CASSAYNEQFF. CDR3 nucleotide sequence: TGTGCCAGCAGTGCCTACAATGAGCAGTTCTTC.